One T cell receptor (beta chain) is described in this entry. What it recognizes is unknown. This record comes from a study of radiation and T cells in renal cell carcinoma. Overall study: Nephrectomy followed 15 Gy stereotactic body radiation by 4 weeks.

General study points: From baseline, blood top tumor clonotypes peaked at 2 weeks post-radiation. Pretreatment tumor biopsies were lacking, so baseline clonotypes are unknown.

The CDR3 contains 14 residues. Germline loops: CDR1 WNHNN, CDR2 SYGVQD (reference sequence). Trimming left V 8 bases short and J 3 bases short, with 13 bases between. Indicated time point: blood 2 weeks post-SBRT. Treatment specified: 15 Gy SBRT to primary tumor, nephrectomy 4 weeks later. The tumor was a clear cell renal cell carcinoma. Assay used: immunoSEQ multiplex PCR; TCRdb lists only in-frame clones, some missing. Among under 150,000 clones listed, 80% to 90% were seen once. This TCR was sampled from a woman aged 55-75 years with renal cell carcinoma. The gene calls are TRBV10-1 and TRBJ2-2; no firm D call. The sequencing used blood, collected from a patient whose treatment included radiotherapy and nephrectomy. This CDR3 reads CASSSFPDTGELFF. CDR3 coding DNA: TGCGCCAGCTCCAGCTTCCCTGACACCGGGGAGCTGTTTTTT.